Below are 27 T cell receptor beta chains sequenced from a single sample in a study of OX40 agonist ivuxolimab in advanced cancers. The method behind the library was the immunoSEQ multiplex PCR assay. TCRdb carries this immuneACCESS record with in-frame sequences only. Its versions omit some clonotypes, under half of them owing to an unresolved V gene in the studies checked, with the rest unexplained. The sample table lists 50,000 to 65,000 clones, roughly four fifths of them with a count of one. The leading ten clones occupy roughly 1% of the sample. The sample in question was CD4+ or CD8+ T cells sorted from blood, obtained in a trial of the OX40 agonist ivuxolimab. The receptor set was obtained from an adult with an advanced solid tumor such as melanoma, head and neck, liver or kidney cancer.

This chain connects TRBV9 to TRBJ1-2, with D perhaps matching TRBD1 (5 bases). Germline CDR1 SGDLS, CDR2 YYNGEE. The CDR3 totals 15 residues. Trimming cost V 4 bases and J 8 bases, with 21 bases left between them. The CDR3 loop is CASSPQSGGVEGYTF. CDR3 coding DNA: TGTGCCAGCAGCCCCCAATCGGGGGGAGTGGAGGGCTACACCTTC.

The chain has TRBV2 and TRBJ2-2; D might be TRBD1 (6 bases). This CDR3 comprises 12 residues. Germline V gives CDR1 SNHLY, CDR2 FYNNEI. V dropped 6 bases and J dropped 11 bases, with 13 bases sitting between them. CDR3 in DNA: TGTGCCAGCAGGGCTGACAGGAACGAGCTGTTTTTT. Its protein is CASRADRNELFF.

The chain combines TRBV6-6 with TRBJ2-7, with TRBD2 identical over 12 bases. There are 16 residues in the CDR3. Trimming at V came to 6 bases and at J to 1 base, leaving 7 bases not matched to a gene. Germline lookup yields CDR1 MNHNY and CDR2 SVGAGI (reference sequence). CDR3 DNA: TGTGCCAGCAGACCACCTACTAGCGGGGGGTCCTACGAGCAGTACTTC. Encoded protein: CASRPPTSGGSYEQYF.

The genes are TRBV5-4 and TRBJ2-2; possibly TRBD2 for D (5 bases). The CDR3 consists of 14 residues. The V and J ends lost 4 bases and 5 bases respectively, with 12 bases between them. In germline, CDR1 is SGHNT, CDR2 YYREEE (reference sequence). The chain's CDR3 is CASSVGIWTGELFF. The DNA of the CDR3 is TGTGCCAGCAGCGTCGGGATCTGGACCGGGGAGCTGTTTTTT.

This sequence joins TRBV29-1 and TRBJ1-2; 7 bases match TRBD1. The CDR3 spans 13 residues. The germline V gene encodes CDR1 SQVTM and CDR2 ANQGSEA. The junction had 6 bases not matched to a gene; V was cut back by 3 bases and J by 5 bases. CDR3 region: CSVDRGTAYGYTF. CDR3 DNA sequence: TGCAGCGTTGATAGAGGGACAGCATATGGCTACACCTTC.

V usage is TRBV7-2 and J usage is TRBJ1-4; perhaps TRBD1 as D (6 bases). Germline loops: CDR1 SGHTA, CDR2 FQGNSA. V lost 0 bases and J lost 6, with 8 bases in between. This CDR3 spans 14 amino acids. CDR3 coding DNA: TGTGCCAGCAGCTTAGCCCCAGGGGATGAAAAACTGTTTTTT. It encodes CASSLAPGDEKLFF.

V and J are TRBV11-2 and TRBJ2-2; the D is unclear. CDR3 length: 15 residues. Looked up from germline, CDR1 is SGHAT and CDR2 is FQNNGV. V shed 1 base and J shed 6 bases, with 12 bases lying between them. CDR3 in DNA: TGTGCCAGCAGCTTAGCGTTGGGGTCGGCCGGGGAGCTGTTTTTT. Its translation: CASSLALGSAGELFF.

The CDR3 nucleotides are TGTGCCATCAGTGGAGACAACAATCAGCCCCAGCATTTT. Translating gives CAISGDNNQPQHF. V gene TRBV10-3 combines with J gene TRBJ1-5, with D unclear. Germline CDR1 reads ENHRY; CDR2 reads SYGVKD. This CDR3 has 13 amino acids. Trimming shortened V by 4 bases and J by 3 bases, and 7 bases separated the two germline ends.

The chain employs TRBV11-2 and TRBJ2-5, with 8 bases that match TRBD2. CDR1 is SGHAT, CDR2 FQNNGV, per germline. The CDR3 sequence is 16 residues long. Unmatched junction bases numbered 5, after V lost 2 bases and J lost 0 bases. The CDR3 loop reads CASSLLGGGNQETQYF. The CDR3, as DNA: TGTGCCAGCAGCTTATTAGGCGGGGGGAACCAAGAGACCCAGTACTTC. Supplemented by reference TRBV11-2 and TRBJ2-5, the full variable domain reads EAGVAQSPRYKIIEKRQSVAFWCNPISGHATLYWYQQILGQGPKLLIQFQNNGVVDDSQLPKDRFSAERLKGVDSTLKIQPAKLEDSAVYLCASSLLGGGNQETQYFGPGTRLLVL.

This chain uses TRBV7-9 with TRBJ2-1; D might be TRBD1 (6 bases). The CDR3 covers 15 residues. Germline-derived CDR1 and CDR2 are SEHNR and FQNEAQ (reference sequence). V dropped 8 bases and J dropped 7 bases, with 21 bases sitting between them. This chain's CDR3 is CASGPPFRRGNEQFF. In nucleotides, the CDR3 is TGTGCCAGCGGTCCCCCCTTCCGAAGGGGGAATGAGCAGTTCTTC.

V and J are TRBV14 and TRBJ2-7; 7 positions match TRBD2. Germline values: CDR1 SGHDN, CDR2 FVKESK. This CDR3 has 12 amino acids. With V trimmed by 5 bases and J by 7 bases, 5 bases remained unmatched. The CDR3 bases are TGTGCCAGCAGCGGAGACGGGAGGGAGCAGTACTTC. Protein sequence: CASSGDGREQYF.

The CDR3 region has the DNA TGTGCCAGCACATGGGACAGCGCTGCTAACTATGGCTACACCTTC. This codes for CASTWDSAANYGYTF. The chain has TRBV5-6 and TRBJ1-2, with 7 nucleotides matching TRBD1. The CDR3 is 15 amino acids. V dropped 6 bases and J dropped 0; count of bases not matched to a gene: 8. The germline V gene encodes CDR1 SGHDT and CDR2 YYEEEE. Using reference TRBV5-6 and TRBJ1-2 for the parts outside the CDR3, the full variable domain is DAGVTQSPTHLIKTRGQQVTLRCSPKSGHDTVSWYQQALGQGPQFIFQYYEEEERQRGNFPDRFSGHQFPNYSSELNVNALLLGDSALYLCASTWDSAANYGYTFGSGTRLTVV.

The CDR3 reads CASREESGGQETQYF. The CDR3 DNA reads as TGTGCCAGCAGGGAGGAAAGCGGGGGCCAAGAGACCCAGTACTTC. This chain joins TRBV5-4 and TRBJ2-5; 8 positions agree with TRBD2. The CDR3 runs to 15 residues. In germline, CDR1 is SGHNT, CDR2 YYREEE (reference sequence). J gave up 1 base and V 5 bases, and 7 bases lay outside the gene matches.

The chain employs TRBV4-1 and TRBJ1-1, with 7 nucleotides matching TRBD1. CDR1 and CDR2 (germline): MGHRA, YSYEKL. With V trimmed by 2 bases and J by 11 bases, 5 bases remained unmatched. The CDR3 is 12 residues long. CDR3 in amino acids: CASSQREGAAFF. The CDR3 bases are TGCGCCAGCAGCCAACGGGAGGGGGCGGCTTTCTTT.

V is TRBV30 and J is TRBJ1-2; unclear D gene. Trimming pared 1 base from V and 8 bases from J, leaving 8 bases between. CDR3 length: 11 residues. The germline gives CDR1 GTSNPN, CDR2 SVGIG (reference sequence). The CDR3 is CAWSDVGGYTF. The CDR3 DNA reads TGTGCCTGGAGTGACGTAGGGGGCTACACCTTC.

The CDR3, as DNA: TGCGCCAGCAGCGGGGGACATATCAGCGACGAGCAGTACTTC. It yields the protein CASSGGHISDEQYF. The J gene is TRBJ2-7, the V gene TRBV5-1; TRBD1 might be the D (6 bases). Germline lookup yields CDR1 SGHRS and CDR2 YFSETQ. This CDR3 region has 14 residues. V lost 4 bases, J lost 5 bases, and 16 bases lay in between.

This clone was recorded once. V and J are TRBV25-1 and TRBJ2-2; 7 bases fit TRBD1. This CDR3 spans 14 amino acids. Germline V gene lookup returns CDR1 MGHDK and CDR2 SYGVNS. J was trimmed by 0 bases and V by 7 bases; bases with no gene match: 2. The CDR3 region has the DNA TGTGCCAGCAAGGGGACAGCGAACACCGGGGAGCTGTTTTTT. This codes for CASKGTANTGELFF.

The rearrangement uses TRBV9 and TRBJ2-7, with unresolved D. The V gene's germline CDR1 is SGDLS and CDR2 YYNGEE. The CDR3 covers 13 residues. V lost 0 bases and J 4 bases, leaving 8 bases between the germline ends. CDR3 bases: TGTGCCAGCAGCGTAGACTTAGGGTACGAGCAGTACTTC. Amino acid sequence: CASSVDLGYEQYF. The full variable domain, rest sourced from reference TRBV9 and TRBJ2-7, is DSGVTQTPKHLITATGQRVTLRCSPRSGDLSVYWYQQSLDQGLQFLIQYYNGEERAKGNILERFSAQQFPDLHSELNLSSLELGDSALYFCASSVDLGYEQYFGPGTRLTVT.

V usage is TRBV7-2 and J usage is TRBJ1-5, with TRBD1 matching over 10 bases. V lost 5 bases and J lost 7; bases outside the gene matches: 11. The V gene's germline CDR1 is SGHTA and CDR2 FQGNSA. CDR3 size: 16 residues. CDR3 sequence (DNA): TGTGCCAGCAGCCTCTGGACAGGGGGTCTTGGGCAGCCCCAGCATTTT. Protein product: CASSLWTGGLGQPQHF.

The chain is built from TRBV5-1 and TRBJ2-7; TRBD2 aligns across 7 bases. CDR1 and CDR2 (germline): SGHRS, YFSETQ. The J segment lost 4 bases and the V segment lost 1 base, leaving 5 bases of the junction unmatched. CDR3 length: 14 amino acids. CDR3 nucleotides: TGCGCCAGCAGCTTGAGCGGGGTGGGGTACGAGCAGTACTTC. This sequence encodes CASSLSGVGYEQYF.

The CDR3: CASSRDPINQPQHF. CDR3 bases: TGTGCCAGCAGCCGGGACCCAATCAATCAGCCCCAGCATTTT. The chain is built from TRBV6-1 and TRBJ1-5; D is perhaps TRBD1 (5 bases). Germline loops: CDR1 MNHNS, CDR2 SASEGT. The CDR3 is 14 amino acids. V gave up 6 bases and J gave up 3 bases, with 12 bases separating them.

This clone has a handful of counts. J is TRBJ1-6 and V is TRBV5-6, with D possibly TRBD1 on 6 matching bases. The CDR3 is made up of 16 amino acids. Trimming shortened V by 4 bases and J by 7 bases, and 18 bases separated the two germline ends. Germline lookup yields CDR1 SGHDT and CDR2 YYEEEE. The chain's CDR3 is CASSRDRGGYNSPLHF. CDR3 DNA: TGTGCCAGCAGCCGAGACAGAGGGGGGTACAATTCACCCCTCCACTTT.

The V call is TRBV4-1, the J call TRBJ1-1; D is ambiguous. Trimming pared 8 bases from V and 8 bases from J, leaving 6 bases between. CDR1 is MGHRA and CDR2 is YSYEKL in the germline V gene. The CDR3 covers 9 residues. The chain's CDR3 is CASCSEAFF. CDR3 DNA: TGCGCCAGCTGCTCAGAAGCTTTCTTT.

V usage is TRBV18 and J usage is TRBJ2-5, with TRBD1 matching 8 bases. Germline values: CDR1 KGHSH, CDR2 LQKENI. The CDR3 is made up of 15 amino acids. The J segment lost 5 bases and the V segment lost 4 bases, leaving 9 bases of the junction unmatched. This chain's CDR3 is CASSQSTGGGETQYF. CDR3 nucleotides: TGTGCCAGCTCACAGAGTACAGGGGGAGGCGAGACCCAGTACTTC.

J is TRBJ2-5 and V is TRBV2; possibly TRBD1 for D (6 bases). There are 14 residues in the CDR3. V lost 6 bases to trimming and J lost 9 bases, with 20 bases between them. Germline V lookup: CDR1 SNHLY, CDR2 FYNNEI. The CDR3 loop reads CASSRDMVSTAQYF. CDR3 sequence (DNA): TGTGCCAGCAGCCGGGACATGGTTTCGACGGCCCAGTACTTC.

The V gene is TRBV14, the J gene TRBJ2-2; D is tentatively TRBD1 or TRBD2 (5 bases each). Germline CDR1 is SGHDN and CDR2 is FVKESK. The CDR3 spans 15 residues. With 2 bases removed from V and 6 bases from J, the gap between germline ends came to 13 bases. The CDR3 is CASSQRFGGAGELFF. Written as DNA, the CDR3 is TGTGCCAGCAGCCAAAGATTTGGGGGTGCCGGGGAGCTGTTTTTT. Looking up the rest from reference TRBV14 and TRBJ2-2 gives the full variable domain: EAGVTQFPSHSVIEKGQTVTLRCDPISGHDNLYWYRRVMGKEIKFLLHFVKESKQDESGMPNNRFLAERTGGTYSTLKVQPAELEDSGVYFCASSQRFGGAGELFFGEGSRLTVL.

V and J are TRBV30 and TRBJ1-3; 7 bases fit TRBD1. CDR1 GTSNPN and CDR2 SVGIG come from the germline V gene (reference sequence). V trimming: 1 base; J trimming: 2 bases; junction bases outside the gene matches: 8. This CDR3 has 16 amino acids. The CDR3 DNA is TGTGCCTGGAGTGATTACGACAGGGAGGCTGGAAACACCATATATTTT. Protein sequence: CAWSDYDREAGNTIYF.